This entry describes one T cell receptor beta chain. The germline V gene has CDR1 SGHRS and CDR2 YFSETQ. This CDR3 has 14 residues. The germline V and J ends were trimmed by 3 bases and 3 bases, with 13 bases remaining between them. The data were taken from a study of blood T cell repertoires in COVID-19. About the study: The United States, Italy and Spain were the sources of the acute and convalescent COVID-19 samples.

Source study methods: Nucleated cell number was recorded as an estimate derived from reference gene primer amplification. Sequencing was performed with immunoSEQ multiplex PCR; in TCRdb, only in-frame clones are kept and a portion is missing. Clone size and V and J calls were adopted from that table, with D and trimming inferred from the DNA. Of some 300,000 clones listed, 88% are singletons. Each recovered donor of Cohort 3 presented with two negative PCRs, clearance, or symptom resolution. This rearrangement joins TRBV5-1 to TRBJ2-7; D is possibly TRBD2 (7 bases). This clonotype originated in a woman aged 25 to 45 who had recovered from COVID-19. Sequencing input: PBMCs or T cells enriched from blood (not recorded which). The CDR3 loop reads CASSWGGPNYEQYF. CDR3 nucleotide sequence: TGCGCCAGCAGCTGGGGGGGCCCCAACTACGAGCAGTACTTC. The whole variable domain, remainder taken from reference TRBV5-1 and TRBJ2-7, is KAGVTQTPRYLIKTRGQQVTLSCSPISGHRSVSWYQQTPGQGLQFLFEYFSETQRNKGNFPGRFSGRQFSNSRSEMNVSTLELGDSALYLCASSWGGPNYEQYFGPGTRLTVT.